A selection of T cell receptor beta chains follows, all from one sample in a study of CD8+ T cells in alopecia areata. Clones were sequenced by immunoSEQ multiplex PCR, and TCRdb holds only the in-frame ones, with some missing. This table holds 210,000 or so clones, approximately 70% found once. The source material was CD4+ T cells sorted from blood, sampled at week 44, from a patient treated with tofacitinib. The receptors stem from a human donor with alopecia areata. CDR3s include the opening cysteine and the closing phenylalanine or tryptophan. D genes are given only for firm matches. Clone size is stated in some rows and not others, as once, few, many or a class when expanded.

CDR3nt: TGTGCCACCAGCAAAGCGGGGGCGGGGGAGACCCAGTACTTC
CDR3aa: CATSKAGAGETQYF
d_gene: TRBD2
abundance: NA
v_gene: TRBV15
j_gene: TRBJ2-5

CDR3nt: TGTGCCAGCAGCTTAGTGGGGAGGGGGATGGAAGCTTTCTTT
CDR3aa: CASSLVGRGMEAFF
d_gene: NA
abundance: few
v_gene: TRBV11-2
j_gene: TRBJ1-1

CDR3nt: TGTGCCGGGAAGACCGCCGGACAGGGCTTGAACACCGGGGAGCTGTTTTTT
CDR3aa: CAGKTAGQGLNTGELFF
d_gene: TRBD1
abundance: NA
v_gene: TRBV30
j_gene: TRBJ2-2

CDR3nt: TGCGCCAGCAGCTTGGACAGGGTATACGAGCAGTACTTC
CDR3aa: CASSLDRVYEQYF
d_gene: NA
abundance: NA
v_gene: TRBV5-1
j_gene: TRBJ2-7

CDR3nt: TGTGCCAGCAAAGCCGACCCTCCCGGCTACACCTTC
CDR3aa: CASKADPPGYTF
d_gene: NA
abundance: NA
v_gene: TRBV2
j_gene: TRBJ1-2

CDR3nt: TGTGCCAGCCAATATCAGACAGATACGCAGTATTTT
CDR3aa: CASQYQTDTQYF
d_gene: NA
abundance: NA
v_gene: TRBV25-1
j_gene: TRBJ2-3

CDR3nt: TGTGCCAGCACCGGATCCTACGAGCAGTACTTC
CDR3aa: CASTGSYEQYF
d_gene: NA
abundance: NA
v_gene: TRBV6-6
j_gene: TRBJ2-7

CDR3nt: TGTGCCTGGAGCGGACAGGGCAACACCGGGGAGCTGTTTTTT
CDR3aa: CAWSGQGNTGELFF
d_gene: TRBD1
abundance: NA
v_gene: TRBV30
j_gene: TRBJ2-2

CDR3nt: TGCGCCAGCAGCGGGGACGACTACGAGCAGTACTTC
CDR3aa: CASSGDDYEQYF
d_gene: NA
abundance: NA
v_gene: TRBV5-1
j_gene: TRBJ2-7

CDR3nt: TGTGCCAGCAGCTTGGAACAGGGTTTGGGTGAGCAGTTCTTC
CDR3aa: CASSLEQGLGEQFF
d_gene: NA
abundance: NA
v_gene: TRBV7-3
j_gene: TRBJ2-1

CDR3nt: TGTGCCTGGAGTGTACGGGGGGGAAGCTCCTACAATGAGCAGTTCTTC
CDR3aa: CAWSVRGGSSYNEQFF
d_gene: TRBD2
abundance: NA
v_gene: TRBV30
j_gene: TRBJ2-1

CDR3nt: TGTGCCAGCAGTGCCCGGGACTCTGGCTACACCTTC
CDR3aa: CASSARDSGYTF
d_gene: NA
abundance: NA
v_gene: TRBV6-5
j_gene: TRBJ1-2

CDR3nt: TGCAGCGTTGAGGTTGCAGGGACAGGTAACACTGAAGCTTTCTTT
CDR3aa: CSVEVAGTGNTEAFF
d_gene: TRBD1
abundance: NA
v_gene: TRBV29-1
j_gene: TRBJ1-1

CDR3nt: TGCGCCAGCAGCCTCGGACAGGGCCAAGAGACCCAGTACTTC
CDR3aa: CASSLGQGQETQYF
d_gene: TRBD1
abundance: NA
v_gene: TRBV5-1
j_gene: TRBJ2-5

CDR3nt: TGTGCCAGCTCAGGCAATTCGATCGAGACCCAGTACTTC
CDR3aa: CASSGNSIETQYF
d_gene: NA
abundance: NA
v_gene: TRBV2
j_gene: TRBJ2-5

CDR3nt: TGTGCCAGCAGGGGGTCCTGGTTTCTGTACAATCAAGAGACCCAGTACTTC
CDR3aa: CASRGSWFLYNQETQYF
d_gene: NA
abundance: NA
v_gene: TRBV25-1
j_gene: TRBJ2-5

CDR3nt: TGCAGCGTTCAGGGACAGGGTTTCGAGCAGTACTTC
CDR3aa: CSVQGQGFEQYF
d_gene: TRBD1
abundance: NA
v_gene: TRBV29-1
j_gene: TRBJ2-7

CDR3nt: TGTGCCAGCAGCCCTCCGTGGGTTAGAACAGGCACAGGTGCTGAAGCTTTCTTT
CDR3aa: CASSPPWVRTGTGAEAFF
d_gene: NA
abundance: once
v_gene: TRBV7-2
j_gene: TRBJ1-1

CDR3nt: TGCAGTGCTACCCGGGACCTAGGGGCTTTCTTT
CDR3aa: CSATRDLGAFF
d_gene: NA
abundance: NA
v_gene: TRBV20-1
j_gene: TRBJ1-1

CDR3nt: TGTGCCTGGAATCAAATGAACACTGAAGCTTTCTTT
CDR3aa: CAWNQMNTEAFF
d_gene: NA
abundance: NA
v_gene: TRBV30
j_gene: TRBJ1-1

CDR3nt: TGTGCCAGCGGCCGGACAGCCTCCTACGAGCAGTACTTC
CDR3aa: CASGRTASYEQYF
d_gene: NA
abundance: NA
v_gene: TRBV6-6
j_gene: TRBJ2-7

CDR3nt: TGTGCCTGGAGTGCGACCTCTCGGAATCAGCCCCAGCATTTT
CDR3aa: CAWSATSRNQPQHF
d_gene: NA
abundance: NA
v_gene: TRBV30
j_gene: TRBJ1-5

CDR3nt: TGTGCCAGCAGCTCCGGCCCCCCACAGTCATACGAGCAGTACTTC
CDR3aa: CASSSGPPQSYEQYF
d_gene: NA
abundance: NA
v_gene: TRBV7-2
j_gene: TRBJ2-7

CDR3nt: TGCGCCAGCGGGCAGGAAGAGACCCAGTACTTC
CDR3aa: CASGQEETQYF
d_gene: NA
abundance: NA
v_gene: TRBV5-1
j_gene: TRBJ2-5

CDR3nt: TGTGCCAGCAGCGTAGGGCAGATGAACTCCTACGAGCAGTACTTC
CDR3aa: CASSVGQMNSYEQYF
d_gene: NA
abundance: NA
v_gene: TRBV9
j_gene: TRBJ2-7

CDR3nt: TGCGCCAGCAGCTTGGAATTGAACACTGAAGCTTTCTTT
CDR3aa: CASSLELNTEAFF
d_gene: NA
abundance: NA
v_gene: TRBV5-1
j_gene: TRBJ1-1

CDR3nt: TGTGCCAGCAGCTCAGACAGGAACACTGAAGCTTTCTTT
CDR3aa: CASSSDRNTEAFF
d_gene: NA
abundance: NA
v_gene: TRBV7-2
j_gene: TRBJ1-1

CDR3nt: TGTGCCAGCAGCAAAACAGGGGGTCACACCGGGGAGCTGTTTTTT
CDR3aa: CASSKTGGHTGELFF
d_gene: TRBD1
abundance: few
v_gene: TRBV7-2
j_gene: TRBJ2-2

CDR3nt: TGTGCCAGTAGTCCGGACAGGGTAACAGATACGCAGTATTTT
CDR3aa: CASSPDRVTDTQYF
d_gene: TRBD1
abundance: NA
v_gene: TRBV19
j_gene: TRBJ2-3

CDR3nt: TGTGCCAGCAGTTTAAGGCCCCCCCGGGCAGTATACACAGATACGCAGTATTTT
CDR3aa: CASSLRPPRAVYTDTQYF
d_gene: NA
abundance: NA
v_gene: TRBV27
j_gene: TRBJ2-3

CDR3nt: TGCAGTGCTGGATTATACGAGCAGTACTTC
CDR3aa: CSAGLYEQYF
d_gene: NA
abundance: NA
v_gene: TRBV20-1
j_gene: TRBJ2-7

CDR3nt: TGTGCCAGCAGTGAAGCCAGGTTGTGGAACACTGAAGCTTTCTTT
CDR3aa: CASSEARLWNTEAFF
d_gene: NA
abundance: NA
v_gene: TRBV6-1
j_gene: TRBJ1-1

CDR3nt: TGCAGCGTTGAATCTCAGGGAGTGTCGGGCTACACCTTC
CDR3aa: CSVESQGVSGYTF
d_gene: NA
abundance: few
v_gene: TRBV29-1
j_gene: TRBJ1-2

CDR3nt: TGTGCCAGCAGACAGGGGAATTCACCCCTCCACTTT
CDR3aa: CASRQGNSPLHF
d_gene: TRBD1
abundance: NA
v_gene: TRBV19
j_gene: TRBJ1-6

CDR3nt: TGTGCCAGCAGCTTATTAGCCTCCTACGAGCAGTACTTC
CDR3aa: CASSLLASYEQYF
d_gene: NA
abundance: NA
v_gene: TRBV7-8
j_gene: TRBJ2-7

CDR3nt: TGCGCCAGCAGCTTGGAACGACAGGGGGGCGAAAAACTGTTTTTT
CDR3aa: CASSLERQGGEKLFF
d_gene: TRBD1
abundance: NA
v_gene: TRBV5-1
j_gene: TRBJ1-4

CDR3nt: TGTGCCACCAATAAAAACAACCCCACTTTGGGTGGCTACACCTTC
CDR3aa: CATNKNNPTLGGYTF
d_gene: NA
abundance: NA
v_gene: TRBV2
j_gene: TRBJ1-2

CDR3nt: TGCAGCGTTGAGGGGCTAGCGGGGACTAGCACAGATACGCAGTATTTT
CDR3aa: CSVEGLAGTSTDTQYF
d_gene: TRBD2
abundance: NA
v_gene: TRBV29-1
j_gene: TRBJ2-3

CDR3nt: TGCGCCAGCAGCTTTTTGCAGGGGACCGTTGAGCAGTTCTTC
CDR3aa: CASSFLQGTVEQFF
d_gene: NA
abundance: NA
v_gene: TRBV5-1
j_gene: TRBJ2-1

CDR3nt: TGTGCCAGCAGCCAAGGAGGGTTTTACAGCGAGCAGTACTTC
CDR3aa: CASSQGGFYSEQYF
d_gene: NA
abundance: NA
v_gene: TRBV7-2
j_gene: TRBJ2-7

CDR3nt: TGTGCCTGGAGTACCAGGGTTAACTATGGCTACACCTTC
CDR3aa: CAWSTRVNYGYTF
d_gene: NA
abundance: NA
v_gene: TRBV30
j_gene: TRBJ1-2

CDR3nt: TGTGCCAGCAGTTTATCCGGACAGGCACCTAATTCACCCCTCCACTTT
CDR3aa: CASSLSGQAPNSPLHF
d_gene: TRBD1
abundance: NA
v_gene: TRBV27
j_gene: TRBJ1-6

CDR3nt: TGTGCCAGCCCCCCAGGGGCGCGGAGGAACGTGCCTCCTAATTCACCCCTCCACTTT
CDR3aa: CASPPGARRNVPPNSPLHF
d_gene: NA
abundance: many
v_gene: TRBV21-1
j_gene: TRBJ1-6

CDR3nt: TGCGCCAGCAGCCCGAAACAGGGGGTTGGCGAGCAGTACTTC
CDR3aa: CASSPKQGVGEQYF
d_gene: TRBD1
abundance: NA
v_gene: TRBV5-1
j_gene: TRBJ2-7

CDR3nt: TGTGCCAGCAGTTCCGCGACAGGGAGGGACTATGGCTACACCTTC
CDR3aa: CASSSATGRDYGYTF
d_gene: TRBD1
abundance: NA
v_gene: TRBV28
j_gene: TRBJ1-2

CDR3nt: TGCGCCAGCAGCCAAGGACAGGGCCCTAACTATGGCTACACCTTC
CDR3aa: CASSQGQGPNYGYTF
d_gene: TRBD1
abundance: NA
v_gene: TRBV4-1
j_gene: TRBJ1-2

CDR3nt: TGTGCCTGGGCTCAACAGAATTACAATGAGCAGTTCTTC
CDR3aa: CAWAQQNYNEQFF
d_gene: NA
abundance: NA
v_gene: TRBV30
j_gene: TRBJ2-1

CDR3nt: TGTGCCAGCAGGGGCTTGAGTAATGAAAAACTGTTTTTT
CDR3aa: CASRGLSNEKLFF
d_gene: NA
abundance: NA
v_gene: TRBV6-5
j_gene: TRBJ1-4

CDR3nt: TGTGCCAGCAGATCGGGGTGGGCCTCGAACACCGGGGAGCTGTTTTTT
CDR3aa: CASRSGWASNTGELFF
d_gene: NA
abundance: NA
v_gene: TRBV25-1
j_gene: TRBJ2-2

CDR3nt: TGTGCCACCCGGACAGGGGAGGATGAGCAGTTCTTC
CDR3aa: CATRTGEDEQFF
d_gene: TRBD1
abundance: few
v_gene: TRBV10-3
j_gene: TRBJ2-1

CDR3nt: TGTGCCAGCAGAGTAGCGGGGGACTACAATGAGCAGTTCTTC
CDR3aa: CASRVAGDYNEQFF
d_gene: TRBD2
abundance: NA
v_gene: TRBV2
j_gene: TRBJ2-1

CDR3nt: TGTGCCAGCAGCCCCGGACGGGCAACTAATGAAAAACTGTTTTTT
CDR3aa: CASSPGRATNEKLFF
d_gene: NA
abundance: NA
v_gene: TRBV4-2
j_gene: TRBJ1-4

CDR3nt: TGCGCCAGCAGCTCCACAGGGGATTACACTGAAGCTTTCTTT
CDR3aa: CASSSTGDYTEAFF
d_gene: TRBD1
abundance: NA
v_gene: TRBV5-1
j_gene: TRBJ1-1

CDR3nt: TGCAGCGTGGCGTTATCGGATACGCAGTATTTT
CDR3aa: CSVALSDTQYF
d_gene: NA
abundance: NA
v_gene: TRBV29-1
j_gene: TRBJ2-3

CDR3nt: TGCAGTGTTTCTGGGAACACTGAAGCTTTCTTT
CDR3aa: CSVSGNTEAFF
d_gene: NA
abundance: NA
v_gene: TRBV20-1
j_gene: TRBJ1-1

CDR3nt: TGCAGCGCCGCCGGACCGGATGGCTACACCTTC
CDR3aa: CSAAGPDGYTF
d_gene: NA
abundance: NA
v_gene: TRBV29-1
j_gene: TRBJ1-2

CDR3nt: TGTGCCAGCAGCCGGGGCCCAGAAGAGACCCAGTACTTC
CDR3aa: CASSRGPEETQYF
d_gene: NA
abundance: NA
v_gene: TRBV14
j_gene: TRBJ2-5

CDR3nt: TGTGCCAGCAGCTTAGCACAGGGAAGTACAGATACGCAGTATTTT
CDR3aa: CASSLAQGSTDTQYF
d_gene: NA
abundance: NA
v_gene: TRBV7-9
j_gene: TRBJ2-3

CDR3nt: TGTGCCCGGGGGTCGTTCACTAGCACAGATACGCAGTATTTT
CDR3aa: CARGSFTSTDTQYF
d_gene: NA
abundance: NA
v_gene: TRBV30
j_gene: TRBJ2-3